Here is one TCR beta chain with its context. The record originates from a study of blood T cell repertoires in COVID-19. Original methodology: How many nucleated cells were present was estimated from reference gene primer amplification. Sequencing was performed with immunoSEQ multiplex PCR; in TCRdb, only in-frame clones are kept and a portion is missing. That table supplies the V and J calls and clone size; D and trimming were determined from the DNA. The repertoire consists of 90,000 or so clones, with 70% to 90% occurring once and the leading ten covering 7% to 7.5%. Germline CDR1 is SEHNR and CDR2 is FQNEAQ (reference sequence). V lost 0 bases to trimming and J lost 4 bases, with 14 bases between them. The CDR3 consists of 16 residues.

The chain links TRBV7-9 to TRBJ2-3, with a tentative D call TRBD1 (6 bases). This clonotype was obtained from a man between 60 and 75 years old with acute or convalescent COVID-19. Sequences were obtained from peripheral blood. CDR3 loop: CASSLAGTPGADTQYF. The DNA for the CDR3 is TGTGCCAGCAGCTTAGCCGGGACACCTGGGGCAGATACGCAGTATTTT.